Listed below are T cell receptor beta chains from one sample, sequenced in a study of blood T cell repertoires in COVID-19. Profiling relied on immunoSEQ multiplex PCR, and the TCRdb table lists in-frame clones only, not all of them. In the table there are about 410,000 clones, more than 80% of which are singletons. The source material was peripheral blood. Receptors were obtained from a young woman with active or convalescent COVID-19. The CDR3 runs from the conserved cysteine through the conserved F or W. D genes are given only for firm matches. Only part of the rows carry a size: once, few, many, or a class if the clone is expanded.

cdr3_aa | cdr3_nt | v_call | d_call | clone_size | j_call
CASSISRGLNYGYTF | TGTGCCAGCAGCATCTCGAGGGGGCTAAACTATGGCTACACCTTC | TRBV5-6 | TRBD1 | - | TRBJ1-2
CSVELADSNQPQHF | TGCAGCGTTGAACTGGCAGATAGCAATCAGCCCCAGCATTTT | TRBV29-1 | - | - | TRBJ1-5
CASSLPGGPGNTIYF | TGTGCCAGCAGCTTACCCGGGGGGCCGGGAAACACCATATATTTT | TRBV7-9 | - | - | TRBJ1-3
CASKSSGQGALWGGYTF | TGTGCCAGCAAGTCTTCGGGACAGGGAGCCTTGTGGGGTGGCTACACCTTC | TRBV28 | TRBD1 | - | TRBJ1-2
CASSLESLAGGNEQFF | TGTGCCAGCAGCTTAGAGTCCCTAGCGGGAGGCAATGAGCAGTTCTTC | TRBV7-2 | TRBD2 | - | TRBJ2-1
CSVRGTVTEAFF | TGCAGCGTGAGGGGGACGGTCACTGAAGCTTTCTTT | TRBV29-1 | - | - | TRBJ1-1
CASTTGYSNQPQHF | TGTGCCAGTACCACAGGGTATAGCAATCAGCCCCAGCATTTT | TRBV19 | - | few | TRBJ1-5
CASSAHETGTNQPQHF | TGTGCCAGTAGTGCTCACGAGACAGGGACCAATCAGCCCCAGCATTTT | TRBV19 | TRBD1 | - | TRBJ1-5
CASTSTSHYEQYF | TGTGCCAGCACCTCGACTAGCCACTACGAGCAGTACTTC | TRBV6-5 | TRBD2 | - | TRBJ2-7
CASSPGALIGTQYF | TGTGCCAGCTCACCAGGAGCGCTTATCGGTACGCAGTATTTT | TRBV18 | - | - | TRBJ2-3
CASSPDFAGLNTEAFF | TGTGCCAGCAGCCCGGATTTCGCAGGGTTGAACACTGAAGCTTTCTTT | TRBV11-2 | - | - | TRBJ1-1
CASGRANTGELFF | TGTGCCAGCGGCAGGGCGAACACCGGGGAGCTGTTTTTT | TRBV12-3/TRBV12-4 | - | - | TRBJ2-2
CASSLGTVDTQYF | TGCGCCAGCAGCCTCGGGACTGTGGATACGCAGTATTTT | TRBV4-1 | - | - | TRBJ2-3
CASSQPYNEQFF | TGTGCCAGCAGCCAACCGTACAATGAGCAGTTCTTC | TRBV3-1/TRBV3-2 | - | - | TRBJ2-1
CAISGQGLGHYGYTF | TGTGCCATCAGTGGACAGGGGCTCGGTCACTATGGCTACACCTTC | TRBV10-3 | TRBD1 | - | TRBJ1-2
CAMSSGGNEKLFF | TGTGCCATGTCGTCAGGGGGGAATGAAAAACTGTTTTTT | TRBV10-3 | TRBD1 | few | TRBJ1-4
CAWSVSGGVVFF | TGTGCCTGGAGTGTTTCGGGGGGCGTCGTGTTTTTT | TRBV30 | - | - | TRBJ1-4
CASSPEAGAGFLTDTQYF | TGTGCCAGCAGCCCGGAGGCGGGGGCGGGATTTCTCACAGATACGCAGTATTTT | TRBV11-2 | - | - | TRBJ2-3
CASTQGARDYGYTF | TGTGCCAGCACCCAAGGGGCCCGCGACTATGGCTACACCTTC | TRBV7-8 | - | - | TRBJ1-2
CASSLGGFSGGQETQYF | TGCGCCAGCAGCTTGGGCGGATTTAGCGGGGGCCAAGAGACCCAGTACTTC | TRBV5-1 | TRBD2 | - | TRBJ2-5
CASRETQSSYNEQFF | TGTGCCAGCAGGGAGACTCAAAGCTCCTACAATGAGCAGTTCTTC | TRBV2 | - | - | TRBJ2-1
CASSFTTGEPYEQYF | TGTGCCAGCAGTTTCACAACAGGGGAACCGTACGAGCAGTACTTC | TRBV27 | TRBD1 | - | TRBJ2-7
CASTTMAGGLAFF | TGTGCCAGTACGACAATGGCAGGGGGCTTGGCTTTCTTT | TRBV19 | TRBD1 | - | TRBJ1-1
CASSQVASGSSYEQYF | TGCGCCAGCAGCCAAGTCGCCAGCGGGAGTTCCTACGAGCAGTACTTC | TRBV4-1 | TRBD2 | - | TRBJ2-7
CASNGRGVVNEQFF | TGTGCCAGTAATGGCAGAGGCGTCGTCAATGAGCAGTTCTTC | TRBV19 | - | - | TRBJ2-1
CASSEGGDGELFF | TGTGCCAGCAGCGAGGGCGGGGACGGGGAGCTGTTTTTT | TRBV6-5 | - | - | TRBJ2-2
CASWAGVMNTEAFF | TGTGCCAGTTGGGCCGGGGTCATGAACACTGAAGCTTTCTTT | TRBV19 | - | - | TRBJ1-1
CASSPFQGANVLTF | TGTGCCAGCAGCCCCTTTCAGGGGGCCAACGTCCTGACTTTC | TRBV5-4 | - | - | TRBJ2-6
CASSRTGSYEQYF | TGTGCCAGCAGCCGTACAGGCTCCTACGAGCAGTACTTC | TRBV5-4 | - | - | TRBJ2-7
CASSLKAPPQQGSYGYTF | TGTGCCAGCAGTTTAAAGGCCCCGCCTCAGCAGGGGAGCTATGGCTACACCTTC | TRBV27 | - | - | TRBJ1-2
CASSQIQGPNYGYTF | TGCGCCAGCAGCCAGATACAGGGGCCTAACTATGGCTACACCTTC | TRBV4-1 | TRBD1 | few | TRBJ1-2
CASSPLNEQFF | TGTGCCAGCAGTCCCCTGAATGAGCAGTTCTTC | TRBV2 | - | - | TRBJ2-1
CASSLDMNTEAFF | TGTGCCAGCAGCCTGGACATGAACACTGAAGCTTTCTTT | TRBV7-9 | - | - | TRBJ1-1
CASILDRGAGGYTF | TGTGCCAGCATTCTCGACAGGGGAGCTGGAGGCTACACCTTC | TRBV2 | TRBD1 | - | TRBJ1-2
CASSLAGQGPDTQYF | TGCGCCAGCAGCTTGGCGGGACAGGGCCCAGATACGCAGTATTTT | TRBV5-1 | TRBD1 | - | TRBJ2-3
CASSSRTGGAEGGYTF | TGTGCCAGCTCATCCCGGACAGGGGGCGCGGAGGGTGGCTACACCTTC | TRBV18 | TRBD1 | - | TRBJ1-2
CASSEKSSGRVGGEQFF | TGTGCCAGCAGTGAAAAATCTAGCGGGAGAGTCGGCGGTGAGCAGTTCTTC | TRBV2 | TRBD2 | once | TRBJ2-1
CASSLAKAAPNYGYTF | TGCGCCAGCAGCTTGGCCAAGGCAGCGCCTAACTATGGCTACACCTTC | TRBV5-1 | - | - | TRBJ1-2